The next 15 T cell receptor beta chains were all read from a single sample in a study of blood T cell repertoires in COVID-19. Assay used: immunoSEQ multiplex PCR; TCRdb lists only in-frame clones, some missing. The sample has 150,000 to 190,000 clones, about 81% seen once. Source material: PBMCs or T cells enriched from blood (not recorded which). These receptors originate from a man aged 45-65 years who had recovered from COVID-19.

The J gene is TRBJ2-7, the V gene TRBV3-1 (or the pseudogene TRBV3-2), with TRBD1 as a possible D gene (5 bases). Per germline, CDR1 LGHDT and CDR2 YNNKEL (reference sequence). Deletions cut 0 bases from V and 2 bases from J, with 17 bases between. The CDR3 runs 17 residues. CDR3 bases: TGTGCCAGCAGCCAAGATTACGGACACGAGGTAGCCTACGAGCAGTACTTC. This translates into CASSQDYGHEVAYEQYF.

The rearrangement joins TRBV11-3 to TRBJ2-6; D gene uncertain. Deletions cut 6 bases from V and 0 bases from J, with 9 bases between. Per germline, CDR1 SGHNT and CDR2 YENEEA. CDR3 length: 15 residues. The CDR3 is CASRPQISGANVLTF. In nucleotides, the CDR3 is TGTGCCAGCAGGCCACAGATCTCTGGGGCCAACGTCCTGACTTTC.

The gene calls are TRBV4-3 and TRBJ1-6; D gene ambiguous. The CDR3 is made up of 16 amino acids. Germline-derived CDR1 and CDR2 are LGHNA and YSLEER. V was shortened by 0 bases and J by 7 bases, with 13 bases between the two germline ends. The CDR3 sequence is CASSQDLSVFNSPLHF. The CDR3 DNA follows: TGCGCCAGCAGCCAAGATCTGTCAGTATTCAATTCACCCCTCCACTTT.

The chain has TRBV7-2 and TRBJ1-5, with 7 bases that match TRBD1. Germline V CDR1 and CDR2: SGHTA, FQGNSA. This CDR3 is 15 amino acids long. Unmatched junction bases numbered 6, after V lost 4 bases and J lost 3 bases. DNA of the CDR3: TGTGCCAGCAGCTATGGGACAGTTCCCAATCAGCCCCAGCATTTT. It translates to CASSYGTVPNQPQHF.

In this sample, this clone turned up a few times. The genes are TRBV9 and TRBJ1-6, with TRBD1 as a possible D gene (5 bases). The CDR3 loop spans 16 amino acids. Looked up from germline, CDR1 is SGDLS and CDR2 is YYNGEE. Trimming took 4 bases from V and 0 from J, leaving 11 bases between them. As DNA, the CDR3 is TGTGCCAGCAGCTACCGGGACTTCTCCTATAATTCACCCCTCCACTTT. It yields the protein CASSYRDFSYNSPLHF.

This sequence joins TRBV7-3 and TRBJ2-5; possible D gene TRBD1, 6 bases. V was pared by 5 bases and J by 2 bases, with 9 bases between. Germline CDR1 SGHTA, CDR2 FQGTGA. The CDR3 sequence is 13 residues long. The DNA for the CDR3 is TGTGCCAGCAGCAGAGGACAGCAAGAGACCCAGTACTTC. Its protein is CASSRGQQETQYF.

The rearrangement links TRBV7-6 to TRBJ2-5; 12 positions agree with TRBD2. V lost 5 bases, J lost 1 base, and 11 bases stayed unmatched. Germline assignment: CDR1 SGHVS and CDR2 FNYEAQ. The CDR3 contains 18 residues. This chain's CDR3 is CASSASTLAGGRQETQYF. The CDR3 DNA is TGTGCCAGCAGCGCCTCCACACTAGCGGGGGGCCGCCAAGAGACCCAGTACTTC.

The V call is TRBV7-2, the J call TRBJ2-3; D gene uncertain. CDR1 is SGHTA, CDR2 FQGNSA, per germline. The V gene lost 7 bases and the J gene lost 2 bases, with 16 bases spanning the gap. The CDR3 runs 15 residues. DNA for the CDR3: TGTGCCAGCACCCTACGGTCCTCCCTCACAGATACGCAGTATTTT. Translated: CASTLRSSLTDTQYF.

The gene calls are TRBV7-2 and TRBJ2-2, with D perhaps TRBD2 (5 bases). The germline gives CDR1 SGHTA, CDR2 FQGNSA. V was shortened by 8 bases and J by 4 bases, with 14 bases between the two germline ends. This CDR3 contains 14 residues. CDR3 in amino acids: CASGLGGGTGELFF. For the CDR3, the DNA is TGTGCCAGCGGCCTTGGTGGAGGCACCGGGGAGCTGTTTTTT.

The rearrangement uses TRBV7-2 and TRBJ1-4, with 7 nucleotides matching TRBD1. There are 16 residues in the CDR3. The J segment lost 7 bases and the V segment lost 6 bases, leaving 14 bases of the junction unmatched. The germline V gene encodes CDR1 SGHTA and CDR2 FQGNSA. This CDR3 reads CASRKGQRTGSEKLFF. CDR3 nucleotides: TGTGCCAGCAGAAAGGGACAGAGGACGGGATCTGAAAAACTGTTTTTT.

V and J are TRBV18 and TRBJ1-2; 7 bases are shared with TRBD1. J gave up 0 bases and V 1 base, and 8 bases lay outside the gene matches. Germline-derived CDR1 and CDR2 are KGHSH and LQKENI. This CDR3 spans 17 amino acids. The CDR3 here is CASSPRAGGETNYGYTF. For the CDR3, the DNA is TGTGCCAGCTCACCACGTGCAGGGGGTGAAACTAACTATGGCTACACCTTC. The complete variable domain, with remaining parts taken from reference TRBV18 and TRBJ1-2, reads NAGVMQNPRHLVRRRGQEARLRCSPMKGHSHVYWYRQLPEEGLKFMVYLQKENIIDESGMPKERFSAEFPKEGPSILRIQQVVRGDSAAYFCASSPRAGGETNYGYTFGSGTRLTVV.

The rearrangement links TRBV20-1 to TRBJ2-7, with 7 nucleotides matching TRBD2. J gave up 2 bases and V 3 bases, and 7 bases lay outside the gene matches. This CDR3 spans 14 amino acids. The germline V gene encodes CDR1 DFQATT and CDR2 SNEGSKA (reference sequence). CDR3 DNA: TGCAGTGCTAGTTACGGGGGGAACACCTACGAGCAGTACTTC. The encoded protein is CSASYGGNTYEQYF.

The V and J genes are TRBV25-1 and TRBJ1-3; possibly TRBD1 for D (5 bases). Germline V gene sequence: CDR1 MGHDK, CDR2 SYGVNS. This CDR3 has 15 residues. V was clipped by 7 bases and J by 0 bases, with 13 bases between them. For the CDR3, the DNA is TGTGCCAGCAAGCAGGGTACATCCTCTGGAAACACCATATATTTT. Amino acid sequence: CASKQGTSSGNTIYF.

The chain uses TRBV5-1 and TRBJ2-1; 8 nucleotides line up with TRBD2. This CDR3 contains 19 residues. The V segment lost 2 bases and the J segment 0 bases; nucleotides outside the gene matches: 13. CDR1 SGHRS and CDR2 YFSETQ come from the germline V gene. Here the CDR3 reads CASSFNRGSGASSYNEQFF. DNA of the CDR3: TGCGCCAGCAGCTTCAATCGGGGTAGCGGGGCTAGCTCCTACAATGAGCAGTTCTTC.

The J gene is TRBJ2-6, the V gene TRBV18; TRBD1 agrees at 11 bases. The CDR3 runs 19 residues. Per the germline V gene, CDR1 is KGHSH and CDR2 is LQKENI. V gave up 3 bases and J gave up 0 bases; unmatched junction bases: 7. The CDR3 loop reads CASSPLPGQGVSGANVLTF. CDR3 sequence (DNA): TGTGCCAGCTCACCCCTCCCGGGACAGGGGGTCTCTGGGGCCAACGTCCTGACTTTC.